This T cell receptor beta chain was recovered during a study of shared clonotypes between healthy human individuals. Points from the study as a whole: Few donors restricted represented genetic and exposure-history diversity.

Germline-derived CDR1 and CDR2 are MNHNY and SVGAGI (reference sequence). The CDR3 is made up of 16 amino acids. Losses at the gene ends were 6 bases for V and 3 bases for J; bases not matched to a gene: 10. This clone was detected many times. Its specificity is unknown. The authors divided CD4+ cells into CD45RA+ naive and CD45RA-negative memory subsets. As originally analysed: ImmunoSEQ junction-only sequences lacked quality scores, so their filtering differed. Using immunoSEQ multiplex PCR, the repertoire was profiled, and TCRdb retains in-frame clones only, with some absent. The DNA gave D and trimming, while V, J and clone size come from that table. This table has fewer than 1.4 million clones, approximately 78% appearing once.

This receptor was taken from a man between 18 and 35 years old in good health. Some clones in this sample may be carry-over from other donors' samples. This rearrangement joins TRBV6-6 to TRBJ2-5; 10 nucleotides line up with TRBD2. The sequenced material came from memory CD4+ T cells from PBMCs. Subset indicated: CD45RA-negative fraction. As DNA, the CDR3 is TGTGCCAGCAGCGAACCGGAGCGGGAGGGGAAAGAGACCCAGTACTTC. It specifies CASSEPEREGKETQYF.